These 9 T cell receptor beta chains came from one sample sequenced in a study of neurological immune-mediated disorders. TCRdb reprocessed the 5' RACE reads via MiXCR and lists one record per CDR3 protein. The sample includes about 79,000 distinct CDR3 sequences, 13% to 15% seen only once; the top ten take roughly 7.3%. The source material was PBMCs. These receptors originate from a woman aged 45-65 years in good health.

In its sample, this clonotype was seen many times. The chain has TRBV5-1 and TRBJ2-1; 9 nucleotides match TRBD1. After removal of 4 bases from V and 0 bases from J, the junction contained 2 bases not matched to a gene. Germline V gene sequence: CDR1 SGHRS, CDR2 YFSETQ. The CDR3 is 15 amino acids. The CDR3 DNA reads TGCGCCAGCAGCCGGGACAGGGTCTCCTACAATGAGCAGTTCTTC. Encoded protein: CASSRDRVSYNEQFF.

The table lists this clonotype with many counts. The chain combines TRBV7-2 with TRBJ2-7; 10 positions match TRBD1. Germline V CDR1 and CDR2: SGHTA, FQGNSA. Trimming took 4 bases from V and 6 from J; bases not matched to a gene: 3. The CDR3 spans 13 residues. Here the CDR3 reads CASSSGQGGEQYF. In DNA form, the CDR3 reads TGTGCCAGCAGCTCAGGACAGGGGGGCGAGCAGTACTTC.

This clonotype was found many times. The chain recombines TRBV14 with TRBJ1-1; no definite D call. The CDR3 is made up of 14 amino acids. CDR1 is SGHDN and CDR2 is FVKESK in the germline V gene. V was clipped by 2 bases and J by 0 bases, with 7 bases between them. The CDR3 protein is CASSQITVNTEAFF. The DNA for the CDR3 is TGTGCCAGCAGCCAAATAACAGTGAACACTGAAGCTTTCTTT.

The CDR3 loop is CSARDRLAGGYNEQFF. In nucleotides, the CDR3 is TGCAGTGCTAGAGACCGACTAGCGGGGGGGTACAATGAGCAGTTCTTC. The genes are TRBV20-1 and TRBJ2-1; 14 bases agree with TRBD2. Germline V gene lookup returns CDR1 DFQATT and CDR2 SNEGSKA (reference sequence). V lost 0 bases and J lost 4; bases outside the gene matches: 2. The CDR3 spans 16 residues.

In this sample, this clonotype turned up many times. The CDR3 region has the DNA TGTGCCAGCGGAACCCTGGGTAGGGGAGAGACCCAGTACTTC. Translated, it gives CASGTLGRGETQYF. The V call is TRBV27, the J call TRBJ2-5; possibly TRBD1 for D (5 bases). Germline CDR1 reads MNHEY; CDR2 reads SMNVEV (reference sequence). V was cut by 8 bases and J by 4 bases, with 17 bases left in between. The CDR3 contains 14 residues.

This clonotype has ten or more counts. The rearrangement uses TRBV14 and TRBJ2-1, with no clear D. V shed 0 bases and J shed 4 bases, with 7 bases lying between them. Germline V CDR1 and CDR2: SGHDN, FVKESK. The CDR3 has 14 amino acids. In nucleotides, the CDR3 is TGTGCCAGCAGCCAAGATTCGTGGTACAATGAGCAGTTCTTC. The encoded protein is CASSQDSWYNEQFF.

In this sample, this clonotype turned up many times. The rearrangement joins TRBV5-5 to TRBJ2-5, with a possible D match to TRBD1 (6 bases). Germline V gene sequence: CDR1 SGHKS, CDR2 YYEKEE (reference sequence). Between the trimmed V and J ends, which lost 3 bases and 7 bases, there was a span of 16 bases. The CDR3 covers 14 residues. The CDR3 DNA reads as TGTGCCAGCAGCTACTGGACAGCCGATGGGACCCAGTACTTC. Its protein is CASSYWTADGTQYF.

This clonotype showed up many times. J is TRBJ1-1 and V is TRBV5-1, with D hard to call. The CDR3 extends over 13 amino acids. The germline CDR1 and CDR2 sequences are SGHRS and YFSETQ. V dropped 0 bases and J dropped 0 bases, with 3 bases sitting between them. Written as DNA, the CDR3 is TGCGCCAGCAGCTTGGCGGTGAACACTGAAGCTTTCTTT. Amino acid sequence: CASSLAVNTEAFF.

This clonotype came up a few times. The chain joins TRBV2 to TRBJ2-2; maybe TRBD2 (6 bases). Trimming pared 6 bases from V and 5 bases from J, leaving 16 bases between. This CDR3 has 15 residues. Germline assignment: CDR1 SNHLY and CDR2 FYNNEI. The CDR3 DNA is TGTGCCAGCAGCCCCGGGACTGCGTTAACCGGGGAGCTGTTTTTT. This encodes CASSPGTALTGELFF.